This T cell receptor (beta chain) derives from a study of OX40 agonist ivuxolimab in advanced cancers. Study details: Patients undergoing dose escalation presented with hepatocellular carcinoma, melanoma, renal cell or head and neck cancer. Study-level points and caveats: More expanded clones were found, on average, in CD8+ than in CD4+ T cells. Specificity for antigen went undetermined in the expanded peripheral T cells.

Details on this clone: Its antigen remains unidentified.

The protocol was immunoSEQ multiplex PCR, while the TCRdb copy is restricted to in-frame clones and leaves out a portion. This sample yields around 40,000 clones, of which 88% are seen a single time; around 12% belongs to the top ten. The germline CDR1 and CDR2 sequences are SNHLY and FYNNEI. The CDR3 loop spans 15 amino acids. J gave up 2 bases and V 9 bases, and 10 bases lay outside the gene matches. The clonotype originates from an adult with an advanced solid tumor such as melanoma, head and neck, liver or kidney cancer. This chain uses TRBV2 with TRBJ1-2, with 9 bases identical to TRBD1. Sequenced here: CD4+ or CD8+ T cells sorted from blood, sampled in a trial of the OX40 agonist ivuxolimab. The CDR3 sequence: CAREGDREVNYGYTF. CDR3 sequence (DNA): TGTGCCAGGGAGGGGGACAGGGAGGTGAACTATGGCTACACCTTC.